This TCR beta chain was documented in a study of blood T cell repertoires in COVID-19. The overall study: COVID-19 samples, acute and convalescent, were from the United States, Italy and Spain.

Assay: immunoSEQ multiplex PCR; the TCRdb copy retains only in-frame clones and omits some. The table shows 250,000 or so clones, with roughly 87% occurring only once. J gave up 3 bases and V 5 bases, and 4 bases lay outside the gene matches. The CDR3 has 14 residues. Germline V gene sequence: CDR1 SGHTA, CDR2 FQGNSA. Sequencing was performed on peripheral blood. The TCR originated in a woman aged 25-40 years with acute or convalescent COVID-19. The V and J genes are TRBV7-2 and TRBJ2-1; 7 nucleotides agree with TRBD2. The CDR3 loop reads CASSASSGYNEQFF. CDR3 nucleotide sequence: TGTGCCAGCAGCGCGTCTAGCGGCTACAATGAGCAGTTCTTC.